This entry features one T cell receptor beta chain sequence. What it binds is unknown. V lost 2 bases and J 8 bases, leaving 13 bases between the germline ends. The CDR3 length is 14 residues. Per germline, CDR1 MNHEY and CDR2 SMNVEV (reference sequence). The data were produced by immunoSEQ multiplex PCR, yet TCRdb's version contains in-frame clones alone and is incomplete. The repertoire includes over 110,000 clones, around 92% of them detected once, and more than 10% sits in the top ten. The data stem from a study of T cell responses to AZD1222 COVID-19 vaccine. Overall study results and limits: Recipients of two AZD1222 doses showed rising Spike-specific TCR breadth and depth.

The chain has TRBV27 and TRBJ2-1; D perhaps matches TRBD2 (5 bases). Material: peripheral blood, obtained after recovery from COVID-19. This clonotype was sampled from an adult who had recovered from COVID-19. The CDR3 protein is CASSLAGSFDEQFF. CDR3 DNA sequence: TGTGCCAGCAGTTTAGCGGGCTCCTTCGATGAGCAGTTCTTC.